The rows below give T cell receptor beta chains drawn from one sample of a study of blood T cell repertoires in COVID-19. Some clones are missing from TCRdb's copy, which holds only in-frame ones; the method was immunoSEQ multiplex PCR. This sample has 120,000 or so clones, with approximately 86% found just once. Material: peripheral blood. Every receptor here comes from a woman between 50 and 59 years old with active or convalescent COVID-19. Each CDR3 is given with its conserved first and last residue. The order of the fields is V gene, clone size, D gene, J gene, CDR3 DNA, CDR3 protein. D genes are given only for firm matches. Some rows mark clone size as missing; the rest say once, few, many or name a class of expanded clone.

V gene: TRBV28
clone size: .
D gene: .
J gene: TRBJ1-2
CDR3 DNA: TGTGCCAGCAGTTTGGGGGCAGGGGACTATGGCTACACCTTC
CDR3 protein: CASSLGAGDYGYTF

V gene: TRBV6-6
clone size: .
D gene: TRBD2
J gene: TRBJ2-5
CDR3 DNA: TGTGCCAGCAGACCGGGACTACAAGAGACCCAGTACTTC
CDR3 protein: CASRPGLQETQYF

V gene: TRBV12-3/TRBV12-4
clone size: .
D gene: .
J gene: TRBJ2-7
CDR3 DNA: TGTGCCAGCAGCCTGGACTACCTCGGGGAGCAGTACTTC
CDR3 protein: CASSLDYLGEQYF

V gene: TRBV5-1
clone size: .
D gene: TRBD1
J gene: TRBJ2-7
CDR3 DNA: TGCGCCAGCAGCTATTATTATAGGGGACAGGACCCCTTTATCCAAACCTACGAGCAGTACTTC
CDR3 protein: CASSYYYRGQDPFIQTYEQYF

V gene: TRBV7-3
clone size: .
D gene: TRBD2
J gene: TRBJ2-1
CDR3 DNA: TGTGCCAGCAGCAAACTAGCGGACAATGAGCAGTTCTTC
CDR3 protein: CASSKLADNEQFF

V gene: TRBV30
clone size: .
D gene: TRBD2
J gene: TRBJ2-1
CDR3 DNA: TGTGCCTGGAGTTTCACTAGCGTTAGTGTGCAGTTCTTC
CDR3 protein: CAWSFTSVSVQFF

V gene: TRBV7-6
clone size: .
D gene: .
J gene: TRBJ2-5
CDR3 DNA: TGTGCCAGCAGCTCCTCATGGACAGCTAGGGAGACCCAGTACTTC
CDR3 protein: CASSSSWTARETQYF

V gene: TRBV4-2
clone size: .
D gene: TRBD2
J gene: TRBJ2-3
CDR3 DNA: TGTGCCAGCAGCCCCAGCTTGATCCCTCCCCGACTAGCGGGAGGACCCCCAGATACGCAGTATTTT
CDR3 protein: CASSPSLIPPRLAGGPPDTQYF

V gene: TRBV19
clone size: .
D gene: .
J gene: TRBJ2-1
CDR3 DNA: TGTGCCAGTAGTATGCCCGGACTACGGGATCACAATGAGCAGTTCTTC
CDR3 protein: CASSMPGLRDHNEQFF

V gene: TRBV2
clone size: .
D gene: .
J gene: TRBJ2-5
CDR3 DNA: TGTGCCAGCAGTGAAGAGGTTGGGAGAGAGACCCAGTACTTC
CDR3 protein: CASSEEVGRETQYF

V gene: TRBV6-5
clone size: .
D gene: TRBD1
J gene: TRBJ2-1
CDR3 DNA: TGTGCCACCCGAGTCGGACAGGGTAGATTTGAGCAGTTCTTC
CDR3 protein: CATRVGQGRFEQFF

V gene: TRBV2
clone size: .
D gene: TRBD1
J gene: TRBJ2-3
CDR3 DNA: TGTGCCAGCAGTATTGGACAGGGGGCTGATACGCAGTATTTT
CDR3 protein: CASSIGQGADTQYF

V gene: TRBV19
clone size: few
D gene: TRBD1
J gene: TRBJ1-5
CDR3 DNA: TGTGCCAGTAGTATATGGTACAGGGGAGACAATCAGCCCCAGCATTTT
CDR3 protein: CASSIWYRGDNQPQHF

V gene: TRBV4-2
clone size: .
D gene: .
J gene: TRBJ1-6
CDR3 DNA: TGTGCCAGCAGCCAAGGGAAGGAGTATAATTCACCCCTCCACTTT
CDR3 protein: CASSQGKEYNSPLHF

V gene: TRBV7-9
clone size: few
D gene: .
J gene: TRBJ2-2
CDR3 DNA: TGTGCCAGCAGCGTATACAGGGATACCGCCGGGGAGCTGTTTTTT
CDR3 protein: CASSVYRDTAGELFF

V gene: TRBV5-5
clone size: .
D gene: .
J gene: TRBJ1-6
CDR3 DNA: TGTGCCAGCAGCTTGACATTGCATCCACCCCTCCACTTT
CDR3 protein: CASSLTLHPPLHF

V gene: TRBV9
clone size: once
D gene: TRBD1
J gene: TRBJ1-2
CDR3 DNA: TGTGCCAGCAGCGCTCAAACAGGGGCGGGTGGCTACACCTTC
CDR3 protein: CASSAQTGAGGYTF

V gene: TRBV18
clone size: .
D gene: .
J gene: TRBJ2-4
CDR3 DNA: TGTGCCAGCTCACCACCGGCGGGAGCCAAAAACATTCAGTACTTC
CDR3 protein: CASSPPAGAKNIQYF

V gene: TRBV4-1
clone size: .
D gene: TRBD2
J gene: TRBJ2-2
CDR3 DNA: TGCGCCAGCAGCCAAGCTGATATAGCGGGATGGTACACCGGGGAGCTGTTTTTT
CDR3 protein: CASSQADIAGWYTGELFF

V gene: TRBV11-2
clone size: .
D gene: TRBD2
J gene: TRBJ2-5
CDR3 DNA: TGTGCCAGCAGCTTAGCGGGAGGGGCGACCCAGTACTTC
CDR3 protein: CASSLAGGATQYF

V gene: TRBV21-1
clone size: once
D gene: .
J gene: TRBJ2-5
CDR3 DNA: TGTGCCAGCAGCAAACGGACTAGCGGGAGGGATCCCCAAGAGACCCAGTACTTC
CDR3 protein: CASSKRTSGRDPQETQYF

V gene: TRBV28
clone size: .
D gene: .
J gene: TRBJ1-2
CDR3 DNA: TGTGCCAGCAGCCAGTACTATGGCTACACCTTC
CDR3 protein: CASSQYYGYTF

V gene: TRBV4-1
clone size: .
D gene: .
J gene: TRBJ2-5
CDR3 DNA: TGCGCCAGCAGCCCCCGGGACATCAGGGCTGAGACCCAGTACTTC
CDR3 protein: CASSPRDIRAETQYF

V gene: TRBV29-1
clone size: .
D gene: TRBD1
J gene: TRBJ1-2
CDR3 DNA: TGCAGCGCTAGAGGGACAGGGCCTTCCTATGGCTACACCTTC
CDR3 protein: CSARGTGPSYGYTF

V gene: TRBV25-1
clone size: .
D gene: .
J gene: TRBJ1-4
CDR3 DNA: TGTGCCAGCAGTGAATCTAGGTCCCAGAATGAAAAACTGTTTTTT
CDR3 protein: CASSESRSQNEKLFF

V gene: TRBV3-1/TRBV3-2
clone size: .
D gene: .
J gene: TRBJ1-2
CDR3 DNA: TGTGCCAGCAGCCAATTCAGCGTAGCTAACTATGGCTACACCTTC
CDR3 protein: CASSQFSVANYGYTF

V gene: TRBV2
clone size: .
D gene: .
J gene: TRBJ1-3
CDR3 DNA: TGTGCCAGCAGTGACGGCGGATACTCTGGAAACACCATATATTTT
CDR3 protein: CASSDGGYSGNTIYF

V gene: TRBV15
clone size: .
D gene: TRBD1
J gene: TRBJ1-1
CDR3 DNA: TGTGCCACCAGCAGAAGGGGACAGGGGTGGACTGAAGCTTTCTTT
CDR3 protein: CATSRRGQGWTEAFF

V gene: TRBV25-1
clone size: .
D gene: TRBD1
J gene: TRBJ1-3
CDR3 DNA: TGTGCCAGCAGTGATCCAGGGGGCTCTGGAAACACCATATATTTT
CDR3 protein: CASSDPGGSGNTIYF

V gene: TRBV27
clone size: few
D gene: TRBD2
J gene: TRBJ2-1
CDR3 DNA: TGTGCCAGCAGACTACTAGCGGGAGGGATGAATGAGCAGTTCTTC
CDR3 protein: CASRLLAGGMNEQFF

V gene: TRBV5-1
clone size: .
D gene: TRBD1
J gene: TRBJ1-4
CDR3 DNA: TGCGCCAGCAGCCGGACAGGGAGTGACGAAAAACTGTTTTTT
CDR3 protein: CASSRTGSDEKLFF

V gene: TRBV18
clone size: .
D gene: .
J gene: TRBJ1-1
CDR3 DNA: TGTGCCAGCTCACCACCGGAGCTGGTCGCTGAAGCTTTCTTT
CDR3 protein: CASSPPELVAEAFF

V gene: TRBV6-2/TRBV6-3
clone size: once
D gene: TRBD2
J gene: TRBJ2-1
CDR3 DNA: TGTGCCAGCAGCAGACTAGCGGGAGCTCGAGCGGGGCAGTTCTTC
CDR3 protein: CASSRLAGARAGQFF

V gene: TRBV4-3
clone size: .
D gene: TRBD1
J gene: TRBJ1-4
CDR3 DNA: TGCGCCAGCAGCCAAGAGCGAGGGGCAGGGGGGACGGATGAAAAACTGTTTTTT
CDR3 protein: CASSQERGAGGTDEKLFF

V gene: TRBV3-1/TRBV3-2
clone size: .
D gene: TRBD2
J gene: TRBJ2-1
CDR3 DNA: TGTGCCAGCAGCCAAGTGGGACTAGGAAACCATGAGCAGTTCTTC
CDR3 protein: CASSQVGLGNHEQFF

V gene: TRBV2
clone size: .
D gene: TRBD1
J gene: TRBJ1-4
CDR3 DNA: TGTGCCAGCAGTCTAGGGACAGGGTTGAATGAAAAACTGTTTTTT
CDR3 protein: CASSLGTGLNEKLFF

V gene: TRBV30
clone size: .
D gene: .
J gene: TRBJ2-7
CDR3 DNA: TGTGCCTGGAGTGTAATCGGGGATGGGGAGCAGTACTTC
CDR3 protein: CAWSVIGDGEQYF

V gene: TRBV5-8
clone size: .
D gene: .
J gene: TRBJ1-5
CDR3 DNA: TGTGCCAGCAGCCGGGGGGAGGCCCAAGGGCCCCAGCATTTT
CDR3 protein: CASSRGEAQGPQHF

V gene: TRBV3-1/TRBV3-2
clone size: .
D gene: TRBD1
J gene: TRBJ2-7
CDR3 DNA: TGTGCCAGCAGCCACGGGACAGGGACCTACGAGCAGTACTTC
CDR3 protein: CASSHGTGTYEQYF

V gene: TRBV2
clone size: few
D gene: TRBD2
J gene: TRBJ2-1
CDR3 DNA: TGTGCCAGCTCCTCTAGCGGGAGGGGGAATGAGCAGTTCTTC
CDR3 protein: CASSSSGRGNEQFF

V gene: TRBV28
clone size: .
D gene: TRBD1
J gene: TRBJ1-5
CDR3 DNA: TGTGCCAGCAGTTTATCTCCTTTGACCCCGGGACAGGGGTACAGCAATCAGCCCCAGCATTTT
CDR3 protein: CASSLSPLTPGQGYSNQPQHF

V gene: TRBV7-2
clone size: .
D gene: TRBD1
J gene: TRBJ2-7
CDR3 DNA: TGTGCCAGCAGCTTAATGACAGGGAGCGAGCAGTACTTC
CDR3 protein: CASSLMTGSEQYF

V gene: TRBV19
clone size: .
D gene: .
J gene: TRBJ2-1
CDR3 DNA: TGTGCCAGTAGGGAGGGCTGGAGCTCCTACAATGAGCAGTTCTTC
CDR3 protein: CASREGWSSYNEQFF

V gene: TRBV6-5
clone size: .
D gene: .
J gene: TRBJ2-7
CDR3 DNA: TGTGCCAGCAGTTACTCCGAGAGGCCCGGCGAGCAGTACTTC
CDR3 protein: CASSYSERPGEQYF

V gene: TRBV7-8
clone size: .
D gene: TRBD2
J gene: TRBJ2-3
CDR3 DNA: TGTGCCAGCAGCTTTGACCGTGACAGCGGGAGGGCCGCAGATACGCAGTATTTT
CDR3 protein: CASSFDRDSGRAADTQYF

V gene: TRBV10-3
clone size: .
D gene: .
J gene: TRBJ1-5
CDR3 DNA: TGTGCCATCAGTCAGGGTAATCAGCCCCAGCATTTT
CDR3 protein: CAISQGNQPQHF

V gene: TRBV11-1
clone size: .
D gene: .
J gene: TRBJ2-3
CDR3 DNA: TGTGCCAGCAGCTTAGGACTAGTCACAGATACGCAGTATTTT
CDR3 protein: CASSLGLVTDTQYF

V gene: TRBV7-9
clone size: .
D gene: TRBD1
J gene: TRBJ2-6
CDR3 DNA: TGTGCCAGCAACCCAACGACAGGGCTAGTAGCCAACGTCCTGACTTTC
CDR3 protein: CASNPTTGLVANVLTF

V gene: TRBV7-9
clone size: .
D gene: TRBD1
J gene: TRBJ1-3
CDR3 DNA: TGTGCCAGCTATCCTCCGTCAGGGGGCTCTGGAAACACCATATATTTT
CDR3 protein: CASYPPSGGSGNTIYF

V gene: TRBV4-3
clone size: few
D gene: .
J gene: TRBJ2-7
CDR3 DNA: TGCGCCAGCAGCCAAGATACCGGTGATCCCGAGCAGTACTTC
CDR3 protein: CASSQDTGDPEQYF

V gene: TRBV5-4
clone size: few
D gene: TRBD1
J gene: TRBJ1-1
CDR3 DNA: TGTGCCAGCAGCTCCGGACAGGGGGACACTGAAGCTTTCTTT
CDR3 protein: CASSSGQGDTEAFF

V gene: TRBV7-9
clone size: once
D gene: .
J gene: TRBJ2-1
CDR3 DNA: TGTGCCAGCAGCTTAACAGGGACGGCCAATGAGCAGTTCTTC
CDR3 protein: CASSLTGTANEQFF

V gene: TRBV28
clone size: .
D gene: .
J gene: TRBJ1-5
CDR3 DNA: TGTGCCAGCAGTCCGCCCGCGTATCAGCCCCAGCATTTT
CDR3 protein: CASSPPAYQPQHF

V gene: TRBV18
clone size: .
D gene: TRBD1
J gene: TRBJ1-2
CDR3 DNA: TGTGCCAGCTCACTCCAGCCCAGGGGGCCAAGTGGCTACACCTTC
CDR3 protein: CASSLQPRGPSGYTF